The 10 T cell receptor beta chains in this list originate from one sample, sequenced in a study of T cells after yellow fever vaccination. TCRdb re-called the 5' RACE reads with MiXCR, one entry per CDR3 protein. The repertoire consists of under 550,000 distinct CDR3 sequences, with 21% occurring once and the leading ten covering 16%. The sequencing here drew on PBMCs, taken about 20 days after the first yellow fever vaccination. These receptors originate from a man younger than 35 who received the YFV17D yellow fever vaccine.

The chain uses TRBV9 and TRBJ1-5; D perhaps matches TRBD1 (5 bases). This CDR3 has 14 residues. The germline V gene has CDR1 SGDLS and CDR2 YYNGEE. The V and J ends lost 3 bases and 4 bases respectively, with 11 bases between them. CDR3 in amino acids: CASSARGGNQPQHF. The CDR3 DNA reads TGTGCCAGCAGCGCCCGCGGGGGGAATCAGCCCCAGCATTTT.

The V gene is TRBV5-1, the J gene TRBJ2-3; 7 nucleotides agree with TRBD1. V trimming: 3 bases; J trimming: 1 base; junction bases outside the gene matches: 2. Germline CDR1 and CDR2: SGHRS and YFSETQ. This CDR3 contains 14 residues. In DNA, the CDR3 is TGCGCCAGCAGCTCACAGGGGCGCACAGATACGCAGTATTTT. Protein product: CASSSQGRTDTQYF.

This rearrangement joins TRBV7-8 to TRBJ1-1; weak D call: TRBD1 (6 bases). This CDR3 comprises 15 residues. The V and J ends lost 3 bases and 4 bases respectively, with 15 bases between them. CDR1 and CDR2 (germline): SGHVS, FQNEAQ. CDR3 amino acids: CASSFPGHAGTEAFF. CDR3 DNA: TGTGCCAGCAGCTTTCCGGGACATGCTGGCACTGAAGCTTTCTTT.

The CDR3, as DNA: TGTGCCAGCAGTTACGGGGACAGGGGGAACACTGAAGCTTTCTTT. Translation: CASSYGDRGNTEAFF. This chain uses TRBV6-5 with TRBJ1-1, with 10 positions matching TRBD1. Trimming removed 2 bases from V and 1 base from J; junction bases left unmatched: 1. CDR3 length equals 15 residues. In germline, CDR1 is MNHEY, CDR2 SVGAGI.

The genes are TRBV9 and TRBJ1-6; D unresolved. Germline lookup yields CDR1 SGDLS and CDR2 YYNGEE. V was cut by 1 base and J by 0 bases, with 8 bases left in between. The CDR3 spans 16 residues. CDR3 amino acids: CASSVFSSSYNSPLHF. In nucleotides, the CDR3 is TGTGCCAGCAGCGTATTCAGTAGCTCCTATAATTCACCCCTCCACTTT.

This clonotype has a handful of counts. CDR3 bases: TGTGCCAGCAGAGCTACAGGAAGCACAGATACGCAGTATTTT. As protein: CASRATGSTDTQYF. V gene TRBV2 combines with J gene TRBJ2-3; D possibly corresponds to TRBD1 (5 bases). The CDR3 has 14 residues. The V end was cut by 6 bases, the J end by 0 bases, with 10 bases between. In germline, CDR1 is SNHLY, CDR2 FYNNEI.

This clonotype was picked up a small number of times. The chain joins TRBV15 to TRBJ1-1; tentative D call: TRBD1 (5 bases). CDR1 is LNHNV, CDR2 YYDKDF, per germline (reference sequence). This CDR3 region has 12 residues. The ends were cut back, 3 bases at V and 10 bases at J, with 12 bases in the middle. The CDR3 bases are TGTGCCACCAGCAGCCCCAGGGAACGAGCTTTCTTT. Protein sequence: CATSSPRERAFF. The variable domain in full, completed from reference TRBV15 and TRBJ1-1, reads DAMVIQNPRYQVTQFGKPVTLSCSQTLNHNVMYWYQQKSSQAPKLLFHYYDKDFNNEADTPDNFQSRRPNTSFCFLDIRSPGLGDTAMYLCATSSPRERAFFGQGTRLTVV.

This chain links TRBV18 with TRBJ1-1, with D perhaps TRBD1 (6 bases). The CDR3 runs to 16 residues. Germline values: CDR1 KGHSH, CDR2 LQKENI. Trimming stripped 3 bases from V and 1 base from J, with 15 bases between. DNA of the CDR3: TGTGCCAGCTCACCGAGGCAGGGGTTAGGGAACACTGAAGCTTTCTTT. Encoded protein: CASSPRQGLGNTEAFF.

V and J are TRBV24-1 and TRBJ2-3; D is perhaps TRBD2 (5 bases). Germline V gives CDR1 KGHDR, CDR2 SFDVKD. V lost 4 bases to trimming and J lost 3 bases, with 13 bases between them. The CDR3 consists of 15 residues. Written as DNA, the CDR3 is TGTGCCACCAGTGAGTTCAAGAGCGGAACAGATACGCAGTATTTT. It specifies CATSEFKSGTDTQYF.

This clonotype was seen only a few times. This chain uses TRBV27 with TRBJ2-5, with TRBD2 matching over 7 bases. The V and J ends lost 5 bases and 5 bases, in that order; junction bases with no gene match: 8. CDR3 length equals 14 residues. The V gene's germline CDR1 is MNHEY and CDR2 SMNVEV (reference sequence). The chain's CDR3 is CASSVQRGRETQYF. The CDR3 coding sequence is TGTGCCAGCAGTGTCCAGCGGGGTCGGGAGACCCAGTACTTC.